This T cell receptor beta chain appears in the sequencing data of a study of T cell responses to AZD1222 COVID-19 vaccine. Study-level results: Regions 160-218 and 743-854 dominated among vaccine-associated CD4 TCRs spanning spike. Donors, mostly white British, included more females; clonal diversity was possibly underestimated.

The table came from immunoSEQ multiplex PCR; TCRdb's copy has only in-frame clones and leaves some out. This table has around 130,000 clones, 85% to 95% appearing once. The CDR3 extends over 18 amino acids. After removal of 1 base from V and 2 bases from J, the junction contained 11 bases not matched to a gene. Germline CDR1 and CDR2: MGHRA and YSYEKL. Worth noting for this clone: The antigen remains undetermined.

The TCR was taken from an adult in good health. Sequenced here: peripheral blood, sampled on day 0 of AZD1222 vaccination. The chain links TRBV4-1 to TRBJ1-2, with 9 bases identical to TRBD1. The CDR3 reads CASSQGRDRDRANYGYTF. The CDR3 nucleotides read TGCGCCAGCAGCCAAGGGAGGGACCGGGACAGGGCCAACTATGGCTACACCTTC.